Here is one T cell receptor (beta chain) with its context. This sample is drawn from a study of blood T cell repertoires in COVID-19. The CDR3 covers 13 residues. Trimming took off 1 base at V and 11 bases at J, with 14 bases between the two ends. Germline V gives CDR1 SNHLY, CDR2 FYNNEI. Per the original methods: Amplifying reference gene primers gave estimates of nucleated cell counts. TCRdb keeps only in-frame clones here, not all; method: immunoSEQ multiplex PCR. V and J calls and clone size are those listed in that table; D and trimming were worked out from the DNA. Among 230,000 or so clones listed, approximately 84% were seen once. Participants spanned ages about 18 to 100 years and resided in 20 to 25 US areas. Grouping used clinical history reported by participants in a survey and questionnaire. A COVID-19 case had been met by exposed participants during the 2 weeks before study entry.

Source material: PBMCs or T cells enriched from blood (not recorded which). This receptor was obtained from a woman between 45 and 65 years old who had been exposed to COVID-19. The J gene is TRBJ1-1, the V gene TRBV2; D is perhaps TRBD1 (5 bases). The CDR3 bases are TGTGCCAGCAGTGAAGATTTGGGGGGTGGCGCTTTCTTT. This codes for CASSEDLGGGAFF.